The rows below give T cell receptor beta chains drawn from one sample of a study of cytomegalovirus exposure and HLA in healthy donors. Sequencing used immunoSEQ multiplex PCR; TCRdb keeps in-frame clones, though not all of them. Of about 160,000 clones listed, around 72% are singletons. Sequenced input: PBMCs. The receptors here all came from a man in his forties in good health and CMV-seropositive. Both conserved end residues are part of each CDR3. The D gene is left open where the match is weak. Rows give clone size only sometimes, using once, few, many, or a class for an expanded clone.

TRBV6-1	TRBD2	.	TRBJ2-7	TGTGCCAGCAGTGGGACCAGGACTAGCAGTGCTTACGAGCAGTACTTC	CASSGTRTSSAYEQYF
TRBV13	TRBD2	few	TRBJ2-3	TGTGCCAGCAGCCTCGGGACTAGGGCAGATACGCAGTATTTT	CASSLGTRADTQYF
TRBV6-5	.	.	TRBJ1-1	TGTGCCAGCAGTTCCGCTGTAGGGGGTTTTGGTGAAGCTTTCTTT	CASSSAVGGFGEAFF
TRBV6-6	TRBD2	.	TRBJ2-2	TGTGCCAGCACGACTAGCGGGGGCGCGAACACCGGGGAGCTGTTTTTT	CASTTSGGANTGELFF
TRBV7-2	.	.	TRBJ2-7	TGTGCCAGCATTGACGGCCGGAGCTCCTACGAGCAGTACTTC	CASIDGRSSYEQYF
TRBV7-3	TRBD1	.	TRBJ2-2	TGTGCCAGCAGCAGCTCCGGGACAGGGGCCGGGGAGCTGTTTTTT	CASSSSGTGAGELFF
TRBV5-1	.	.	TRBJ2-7	TGCGCCAGCAGCTGGACCGGCGACGGGGGCTCCTACGAGCAGTACTTC	CASSWTGDGGSYEQYF
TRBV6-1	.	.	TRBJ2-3	TGTGCCAGCAGTGAAAGGGCGGGGAGCCCAGATACGCAGTATTTT	CASSERAGSPDTQYF
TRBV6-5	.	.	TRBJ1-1	TGTGCCAGCAGTTTAACAGGGAACACTGAAGCTTTCTTT	CASSLTGNTEAFF
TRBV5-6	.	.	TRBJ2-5	TGTGCCAGCAGCCCCGGCTCGTGGCAGGGGAGCCAAGAGACCCAGTACTTC	CASSPGSWQGSQETQYF
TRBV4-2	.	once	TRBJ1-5	TGTGCCAGCAGCCAAGATGGCAGGGGCAATCAGCCCCAGCATTTT	CASSQDGRGNQPQHF
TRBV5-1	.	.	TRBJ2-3	TGCGCCAGCAGCTTGGTTTCCGGGGGCACAGATACGCAGTATTTT	CASSLVSGGTDTQYF
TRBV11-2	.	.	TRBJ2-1	TGTGCCAGCAGCTTTTCGCCGTGGAAGAGACAGTCCAATGAGCAGTTCTTC	CASSFSPWKRQSNEQFF
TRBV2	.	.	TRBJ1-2	TGTGCCGGGCGGGCAGACACTTTGGGCCGGATATACTATGGCTACACCTTC	CAGRADTLGRIYYGYTF
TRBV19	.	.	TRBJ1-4	TGTGCCAGTAGTGCCACAGGTACTAATGAAAAACTGTTTTTT	CASSATGTNEKLFF
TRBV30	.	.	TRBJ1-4	TGTGCCTGGAGTGTAAATACACACGCGGTAGAAAAACTGTTTTTT	CAWSVNTHAVEKLFF
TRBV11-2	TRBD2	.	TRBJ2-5	TGTGCCAGCAGCTTAGGTAGCGGGGGTGGGCAAGAGACCCAGTACTTC	CASSLGSGGGQETQYF
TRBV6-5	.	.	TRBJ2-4	TGTGCCAGCAGTTACTCGGGTAGCACGGCCAAAAACATTCAGTACTTC	CASSYSGSTAKNIQYF
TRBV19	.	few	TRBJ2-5	TGTGCCAGTAGTATGAGGGTCGGGGAGACCCAGTACTTC	CASSMRVGETQYF
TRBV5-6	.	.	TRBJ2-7	TGTGCCAGCAGCCCCAGGGGATCAGGAGAGCAGTACTTC	CASSPRGSGEQYF
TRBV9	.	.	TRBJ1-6	TGTGCCAGCAGCGTAGATCAGGTTCTCTCACCCCTCCACTTT	CASSVDQVLSPLHF
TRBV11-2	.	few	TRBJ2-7	TGTGCCAGCAGCTTCATCACGGGGTACGAGCAGTACTTC	CASSFITGYEQYF
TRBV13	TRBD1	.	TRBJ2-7	TGTGCCAGCAGCCCAGGACAGGGACAGGACGAGCAGTACTTC	CASSPGQGQDEQYF
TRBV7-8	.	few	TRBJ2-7	TGTGCCAGCAGCCAGAGGCCCAAGAGAGGGTACGAGCAGTACTTC	CASSQRPKRGYEQYF
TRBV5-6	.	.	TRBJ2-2	TGTGCCAGCAGACGGACACCCCGTGGGACCGGGGAGCTGTTTTTT	CASRRTPRGTGELFF
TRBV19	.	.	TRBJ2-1	TGTGCCAGTAGTAATCTACAGGGTAGGGGTGAGCAGTTCTTC	CASSNLQGRGEQFF